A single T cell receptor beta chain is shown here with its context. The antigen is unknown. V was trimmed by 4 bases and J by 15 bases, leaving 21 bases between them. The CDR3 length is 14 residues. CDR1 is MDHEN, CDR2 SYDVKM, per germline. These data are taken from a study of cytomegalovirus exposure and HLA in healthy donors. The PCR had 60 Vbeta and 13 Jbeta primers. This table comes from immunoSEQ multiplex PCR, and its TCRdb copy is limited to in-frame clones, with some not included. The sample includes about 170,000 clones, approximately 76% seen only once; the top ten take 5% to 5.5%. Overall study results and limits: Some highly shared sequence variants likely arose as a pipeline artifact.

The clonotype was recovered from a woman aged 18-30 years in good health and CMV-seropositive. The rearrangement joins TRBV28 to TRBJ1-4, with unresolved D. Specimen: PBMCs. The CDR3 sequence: CASSSGSAKKEVFF. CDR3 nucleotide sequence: TGTGCCAGCAGTTCGGGATCGGCGAAAAAGGAGGTGTTTTTT.